Detailed here is one TCR beta chain. No base-level quality is on record; no much larger clone is a single base apart. This record belongs to a study of T cells in tuberculosis (dated by TCRdb to about 2018). Describing the broader study: In the study, CD1B tetramers and high-throughput TCR immunosequencing were combined to characterize T cells specific for the mycobacterial lipid antigen glucose monomycolate (GMM).

Summary of the overall study and its limitations: T cells that bind the CD1B-GMM tetramer with low affinity may not have been captured by the stringent sort gate.

Thawed, overnight-rested PBMC were stained with GMM-loaded CD1B tetramer, a Live/Dead dye and anti-CD3, then sorted on a FACS Aria II. CD1B tetramers were loaded with C32 glucose monomycolate purified from Rhodococcus equi. Before cryopreservation, the PBMC used for tetramer sorting had been depleted of CD14-expressing monocytes for a separate study. From each donor, 85,000 to 100,000 tetramer-negative cells were sorted and were analyzed alongside the tetramer-positive cells. Antigen-specific T cells were sorted from a handful of healthy South African adults using GMM-loaded CD1B tetramers. For CDR1 and CDR2, the germline V gene lists ENHRY and SYGVKD. The V and J ends are trimmed by 2 bases and 7 bases, leaving 12 bases between them. The CDR3 runs 14 residues from the cysteine to the phenylalanine. Only CDR3 DNA remains: 42 bases, in frame from the first base. Because TCR-alpha and TCR-beta chains were sequenced unpaired, no information on chain pairing was available. TCR libraries were generated with the immunoSEQ multiplex PCR assay, using TCR-beta and/or TCR-alpha/delta assays for each sample. The amplified TCR libraries were sequenced using the Illumina high-throughput platform. The published analysis was carried out like this. Clustering and dimensionality reduction were performed using pairwise TCRdist distances among GMM-specific receptors from ex vivo sorted or in vitro expanded T cells. Sequence motifs defined by gene usage and CDR3 content were tested for enrichment in tetramer-positive versus tetramer-negative populations. TCRdb took over this immuneACCESS table, retaining in-frame rearrangements with V and J assigned. Such tables are incomplete; in checked studies, under half of the missing clones stem from an unresolved V gene, and the remainder is unexplained. D and trimming come from the DNA, and the V and J calls and clone size come from that table. Counted in this sample were around 60,000 clones; about four fifths of them appeared once. 9.5% to 15% of the sample is held by the ten biggest clonotypes.

The chain links TRBV10-3 with TRBJ1-5; TRBD1 is perhaps the D gene, given 5 matching bases. The sample comprised CD1b-GMM tetramer-negative cells sorted from PBMCs. Taken with the paper, the label for cell subset or site translates to: T cells not binding CD1B-GMM tetramer, sorted from same donor. The sequence was obtained from an adult woman with latent tuberculosis. At the DNA level, the sequence is TGTGCCATCAGTGAGGAGCTGGGGGGGCAGCCCCAGCATTTT. This is translated as CAISEELGGQPQHF.